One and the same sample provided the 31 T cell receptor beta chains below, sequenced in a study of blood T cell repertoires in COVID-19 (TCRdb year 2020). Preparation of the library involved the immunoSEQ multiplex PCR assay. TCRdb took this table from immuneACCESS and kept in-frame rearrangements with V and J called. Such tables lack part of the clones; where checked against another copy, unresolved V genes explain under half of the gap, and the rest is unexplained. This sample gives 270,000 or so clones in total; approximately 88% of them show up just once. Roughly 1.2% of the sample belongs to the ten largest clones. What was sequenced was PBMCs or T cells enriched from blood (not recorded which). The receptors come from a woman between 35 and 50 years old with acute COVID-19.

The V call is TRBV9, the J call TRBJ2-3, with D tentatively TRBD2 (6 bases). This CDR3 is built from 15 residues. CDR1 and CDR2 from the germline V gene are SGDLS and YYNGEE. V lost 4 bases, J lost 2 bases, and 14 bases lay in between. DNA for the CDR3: TGTGCCAGCAGCCCAGAGGGGACTTACACAGATACGCAGTATTTT. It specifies CASSPEGTYTDTQYF. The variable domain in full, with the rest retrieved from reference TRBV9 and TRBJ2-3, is DSGVTQTPKHLITATGQRVTLRCSPRSGDLSVYWYQQSLDQGLQFLIQYYNGEERAKGNILERFSAQQFPDLHSELNLSSLELGDSALYFCASSPEGTYTDTQYFGPGTRLTVL.

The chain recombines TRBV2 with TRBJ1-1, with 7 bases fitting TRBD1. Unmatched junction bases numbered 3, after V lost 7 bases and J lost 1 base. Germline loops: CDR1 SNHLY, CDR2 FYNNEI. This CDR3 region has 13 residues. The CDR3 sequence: CASIAGGNTEAFF. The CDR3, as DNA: TGTGCCAGCATAGCAGGGGGGAACACTGAAGCTTTCTTT.

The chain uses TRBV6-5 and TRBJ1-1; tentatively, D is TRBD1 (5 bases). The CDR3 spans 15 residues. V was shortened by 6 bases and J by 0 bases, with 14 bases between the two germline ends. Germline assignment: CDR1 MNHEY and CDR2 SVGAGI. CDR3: CASSLIGGVNTEAFF. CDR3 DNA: TGTGCCAGCAGCCTTATTGGAGGGGTGAACACTGAAGCTTTCTTT.

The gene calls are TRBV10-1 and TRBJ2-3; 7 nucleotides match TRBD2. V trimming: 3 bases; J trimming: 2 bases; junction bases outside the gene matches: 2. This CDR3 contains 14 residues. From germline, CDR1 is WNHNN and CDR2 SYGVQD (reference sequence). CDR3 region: CASSDGGSTDTQYF. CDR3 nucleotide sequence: TGCGCCAGCAGTGACGGGGGGTCCACAGATACGCAGTATTTT.

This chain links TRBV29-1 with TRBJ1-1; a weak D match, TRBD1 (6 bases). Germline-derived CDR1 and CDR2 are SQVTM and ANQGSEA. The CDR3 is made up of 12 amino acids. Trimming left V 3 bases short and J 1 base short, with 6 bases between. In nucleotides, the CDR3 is TGCAGCGTTGAGGGACAGAACACTGAAGCTTTCTTT. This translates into CSVEGQNTEAFF. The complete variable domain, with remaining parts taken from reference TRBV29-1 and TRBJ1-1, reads SAVISQKPSRDICQRGTSLTIQCQVDSQVTMMFWYRQQPGQSLTLIATANQGSEATYESGFVIDKFPISRPNLTFSTLTVSNMSPEDSSIYLCSVEGQNTEAFFGQGTRLTVV.

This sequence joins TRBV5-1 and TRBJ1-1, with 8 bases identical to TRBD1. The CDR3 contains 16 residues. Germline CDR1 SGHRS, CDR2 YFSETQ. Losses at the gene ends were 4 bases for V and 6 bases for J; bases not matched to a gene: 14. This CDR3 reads CASSKQPETGEAEAFF. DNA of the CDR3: TGCGCCAGCAGCAAACAGCCGGAGACAGGGGAGGCTGAAGCTTTCTTT.

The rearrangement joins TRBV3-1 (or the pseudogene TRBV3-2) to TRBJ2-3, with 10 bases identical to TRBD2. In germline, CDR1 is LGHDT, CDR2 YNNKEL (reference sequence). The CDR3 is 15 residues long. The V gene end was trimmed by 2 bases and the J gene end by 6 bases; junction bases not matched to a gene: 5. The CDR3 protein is CASSQPAGGMDTQYF. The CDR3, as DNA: TGTGCCAGCAGCCAACCAGCGGGAGGGATGGATACGCAGTATTTT.

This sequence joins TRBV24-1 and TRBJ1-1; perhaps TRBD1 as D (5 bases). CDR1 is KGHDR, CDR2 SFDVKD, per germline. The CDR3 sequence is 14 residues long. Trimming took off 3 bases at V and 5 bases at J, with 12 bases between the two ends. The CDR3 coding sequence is TGTGCCACCAGTGATGGCCAGGGAAGAACTGAAGCTTTCTTT. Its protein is CATSDGQGRTEAFF.

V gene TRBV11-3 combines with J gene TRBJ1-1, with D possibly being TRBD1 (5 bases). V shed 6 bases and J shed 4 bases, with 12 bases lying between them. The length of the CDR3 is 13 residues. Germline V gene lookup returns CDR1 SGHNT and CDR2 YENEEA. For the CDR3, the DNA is TGTGCCAGCAGTTCAGGGCCGGGCACTGAAGCTTTCTTT. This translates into CASSSGPGTEAFF.

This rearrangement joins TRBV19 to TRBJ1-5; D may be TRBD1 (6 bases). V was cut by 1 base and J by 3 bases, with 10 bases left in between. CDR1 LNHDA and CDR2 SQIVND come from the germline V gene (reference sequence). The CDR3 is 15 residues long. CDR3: CASSIVSGDNQPQHF. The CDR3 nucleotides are TGTGCCAGTAGTATAGTGTCAGGGGACAATCAGCCCCAGCATTTT.

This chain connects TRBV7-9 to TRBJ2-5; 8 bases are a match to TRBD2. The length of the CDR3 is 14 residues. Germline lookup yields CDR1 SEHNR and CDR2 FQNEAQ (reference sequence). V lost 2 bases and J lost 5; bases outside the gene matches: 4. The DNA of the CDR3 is TGTGCCAGCAGCTTAAACGGGAGGGAGGAGACCCAGTACTTC. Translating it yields CASSLNGREETQYF.

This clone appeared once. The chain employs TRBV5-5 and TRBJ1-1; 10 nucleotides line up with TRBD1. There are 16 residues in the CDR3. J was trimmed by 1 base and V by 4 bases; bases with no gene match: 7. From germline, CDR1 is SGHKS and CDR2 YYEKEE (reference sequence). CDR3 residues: CASSPQDRGENTEAFF. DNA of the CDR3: TGTGCCAGCAGCCCGCAGGACAGGGGGGAGAACACTGAAGCTTTCTTT.

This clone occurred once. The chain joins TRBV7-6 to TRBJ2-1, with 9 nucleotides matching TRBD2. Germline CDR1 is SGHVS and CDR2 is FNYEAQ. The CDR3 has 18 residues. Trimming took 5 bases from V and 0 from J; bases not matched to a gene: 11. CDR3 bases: TGTGCCAGCAGCACCGGAGGGGCGGGAGGGGGCTCCTACAATGAGCAGTTCTTC. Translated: CASSTGGAGGGSYNEQFF.

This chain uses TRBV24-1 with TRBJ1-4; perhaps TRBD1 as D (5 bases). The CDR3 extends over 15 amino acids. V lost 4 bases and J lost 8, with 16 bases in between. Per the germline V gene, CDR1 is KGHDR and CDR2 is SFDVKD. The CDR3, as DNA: TGTGCCACCAGTGAGGACCAGGGCGGCAGGGAAAAACTGTTTTTT. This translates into CATSEDQGGREKLFF.

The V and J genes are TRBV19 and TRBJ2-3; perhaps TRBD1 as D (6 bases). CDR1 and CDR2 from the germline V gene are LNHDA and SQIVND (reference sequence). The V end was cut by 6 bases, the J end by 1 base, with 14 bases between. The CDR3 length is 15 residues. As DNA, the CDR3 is TGTGCCAGTAGCCAAACAGGGACCCGCACAGATACGCAGTATTTT. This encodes CASSQTGTRTDTQYF.

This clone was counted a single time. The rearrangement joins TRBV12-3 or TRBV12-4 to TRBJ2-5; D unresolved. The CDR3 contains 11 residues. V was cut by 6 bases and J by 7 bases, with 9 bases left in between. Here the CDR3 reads CASSWAGTQYF. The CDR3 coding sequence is TGTGCCAGCAGCTGGGCCGGGACCCAGTACTTC.

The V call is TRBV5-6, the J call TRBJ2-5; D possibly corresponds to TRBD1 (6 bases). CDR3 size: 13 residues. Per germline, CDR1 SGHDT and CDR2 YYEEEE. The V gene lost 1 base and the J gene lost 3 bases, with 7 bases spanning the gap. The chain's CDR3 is CASSLSGEETQYF. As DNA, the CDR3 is TGTGCCAGCAGCTTGTCAGGGGAAGAGACCCAGTACTTC.

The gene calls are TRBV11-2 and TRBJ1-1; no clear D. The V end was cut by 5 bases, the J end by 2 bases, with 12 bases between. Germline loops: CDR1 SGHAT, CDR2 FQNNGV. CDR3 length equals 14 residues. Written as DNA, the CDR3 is TGTGCCAGCAGCCCAACGAGGGTTAACACTGAAGCTTTCTTT. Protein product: CASSPTRVNTEAFF.

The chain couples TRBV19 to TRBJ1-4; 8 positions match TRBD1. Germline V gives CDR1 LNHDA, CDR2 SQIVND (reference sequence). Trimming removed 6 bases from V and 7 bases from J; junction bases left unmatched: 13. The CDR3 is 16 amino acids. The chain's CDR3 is CASSRTQGAQGEKLFF. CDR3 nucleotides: TGTGCCAGTAGCCGCACTCAGGGGGCGCAGGGTGAAAAACTGTTTTTT.

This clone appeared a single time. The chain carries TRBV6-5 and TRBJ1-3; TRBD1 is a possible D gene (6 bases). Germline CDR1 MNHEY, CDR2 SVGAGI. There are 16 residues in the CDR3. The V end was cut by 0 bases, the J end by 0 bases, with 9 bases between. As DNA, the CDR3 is TGTGCCAGCAGTTACTCGAACAGGGTCTCTGGAAACACCATATATTTT. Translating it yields CASSYSNRVSGNTIYF.

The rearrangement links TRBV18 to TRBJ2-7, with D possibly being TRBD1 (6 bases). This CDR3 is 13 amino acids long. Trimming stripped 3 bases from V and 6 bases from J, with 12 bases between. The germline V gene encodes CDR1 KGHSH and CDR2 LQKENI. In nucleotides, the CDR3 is TGTGCCAGCTCACCTTCGGAAGGGGGCGAGCAGTACGTC. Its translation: CASSPSEGGEQYV.

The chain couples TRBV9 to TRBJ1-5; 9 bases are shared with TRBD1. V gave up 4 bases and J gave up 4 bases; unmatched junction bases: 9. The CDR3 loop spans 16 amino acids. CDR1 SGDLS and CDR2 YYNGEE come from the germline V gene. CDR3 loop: CASSPGAGTGNQPQHF. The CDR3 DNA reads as TGTGCCAGCAGCCCTGGAGCAGGGACAGGGAATCAGCCCCAGCATTTT. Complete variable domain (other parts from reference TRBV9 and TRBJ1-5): DSGVTQTPKHLITATGQRVTLRCSPRSGDLSVYWYQQSLDQGLQFLIQYYNGEERAKGNILERFSAQQFPDLHSELNLSSLELGDSALYFCASSPGAGTGNQPQHFGDGTRLSIL.

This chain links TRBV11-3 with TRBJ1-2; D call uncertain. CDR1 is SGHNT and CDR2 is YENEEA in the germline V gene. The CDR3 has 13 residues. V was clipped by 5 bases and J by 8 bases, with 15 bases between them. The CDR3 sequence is CASSGPNRGGYTF. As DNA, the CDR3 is TGTGCCAGCAGCGGCCCAAATCGGGGAGGCTACACCTTC.

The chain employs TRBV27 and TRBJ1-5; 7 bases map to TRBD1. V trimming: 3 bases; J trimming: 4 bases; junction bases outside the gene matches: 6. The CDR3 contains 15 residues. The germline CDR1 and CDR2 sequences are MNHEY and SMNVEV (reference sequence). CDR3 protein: CASSLGQGGNQPQHF. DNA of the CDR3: TGTGCCAGCAGTTTGGGCCAGGGGGGTAATCAGCCCCAGCATTTT.

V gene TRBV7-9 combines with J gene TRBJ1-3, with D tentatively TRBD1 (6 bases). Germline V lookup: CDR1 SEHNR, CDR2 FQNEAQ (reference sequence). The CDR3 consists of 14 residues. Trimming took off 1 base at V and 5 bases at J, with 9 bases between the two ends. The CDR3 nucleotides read TGTGCCAGCAGCTTAGGAACAGGGCGAAACACCATATATTTT. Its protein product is CASSLGTGRNTIYF.

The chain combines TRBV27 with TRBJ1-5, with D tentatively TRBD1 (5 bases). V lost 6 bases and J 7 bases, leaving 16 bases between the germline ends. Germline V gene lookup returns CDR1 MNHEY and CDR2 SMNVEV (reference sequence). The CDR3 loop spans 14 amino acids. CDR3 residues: CASRTWGGGQPQHF. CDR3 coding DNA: TGTGCCAGCAGGACGTGGGGGGGAGGCCAGCCCCAGCATTTT.

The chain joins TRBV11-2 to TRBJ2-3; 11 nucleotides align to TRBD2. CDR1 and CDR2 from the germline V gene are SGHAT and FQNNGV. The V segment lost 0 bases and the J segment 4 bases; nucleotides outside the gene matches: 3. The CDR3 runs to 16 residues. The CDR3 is CASSLEGGLAADTQYF. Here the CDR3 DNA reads TGTGCCAGCAGCTTAGAGGGGGGACTAGCGGCAGATACGCAGTATTTT.

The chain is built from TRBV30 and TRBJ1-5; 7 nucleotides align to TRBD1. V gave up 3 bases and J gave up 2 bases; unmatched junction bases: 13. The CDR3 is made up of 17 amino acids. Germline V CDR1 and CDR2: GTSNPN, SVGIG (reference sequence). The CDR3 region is CAWSPAPTGLGNQPQHF. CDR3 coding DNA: TGTGCCTGGAGCCCAGCACCGACAGGGCTGGGCAATCAGCCCCAGCATTTT.

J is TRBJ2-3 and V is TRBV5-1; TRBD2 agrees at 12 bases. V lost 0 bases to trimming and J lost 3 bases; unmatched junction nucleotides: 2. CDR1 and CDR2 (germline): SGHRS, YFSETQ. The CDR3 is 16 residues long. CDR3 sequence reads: CASSLGLAGETDTQYF. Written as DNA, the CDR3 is TGCGCCAGCAGCTTGGGACTAGCGGGAGAAACAGATACGCAGTATTTT.

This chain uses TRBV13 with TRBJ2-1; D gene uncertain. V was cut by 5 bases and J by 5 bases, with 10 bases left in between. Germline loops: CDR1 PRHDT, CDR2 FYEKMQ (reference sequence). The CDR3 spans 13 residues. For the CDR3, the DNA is TGTGCCAGCAGCCTAAGCCCCCACAATGAGCAGTTCTTC. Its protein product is CASSLSPHNEQFF.

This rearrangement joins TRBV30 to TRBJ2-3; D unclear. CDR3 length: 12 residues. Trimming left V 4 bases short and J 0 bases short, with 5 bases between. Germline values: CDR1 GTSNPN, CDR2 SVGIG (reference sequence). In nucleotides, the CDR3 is TGTGCCTGGAATCCTAGCACAGATACGCAGTATTTT. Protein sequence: CAWNPSTDTQYF. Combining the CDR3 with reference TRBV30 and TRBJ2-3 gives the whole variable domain SQTIHQWPATLVQPVGSPLSLECTVEGTSNPNLYWYRQAAGRGLQLLFYSVGIGQISSEVPQNLSASRPQDRQFILSSKKLLLSDSGFYLCAWNPSTDTQYFGPGTRLTVL.